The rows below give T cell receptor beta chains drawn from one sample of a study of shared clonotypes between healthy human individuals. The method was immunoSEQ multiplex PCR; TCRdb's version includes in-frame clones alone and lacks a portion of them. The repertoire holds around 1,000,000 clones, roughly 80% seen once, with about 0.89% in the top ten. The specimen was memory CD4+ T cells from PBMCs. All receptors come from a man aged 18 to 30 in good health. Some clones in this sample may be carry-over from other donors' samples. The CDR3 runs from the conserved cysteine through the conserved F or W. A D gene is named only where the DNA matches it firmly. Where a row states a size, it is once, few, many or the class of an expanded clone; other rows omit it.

DNA: TGTGCCAGCAGCTTAGAGGGGGCACGGGCTCAGCCCCAGCATTTT; CDR3: CASSLEGARAQPQHF; J: TRBJ1-5; V: TRBV7-2; size: few; D: TRBD1
DNA: TGTGCCAGCAGTCCCGGGACATCCGGGGGCTACACCTTC; CDR3: CASSPGTSGGYTF; J: TRBJ1-2; V: TRBV28; size: -; D: -
DNA: TGTGCCAGCAGCGTCGCCCCCTTCTCCTACGAGCAGTACTTC; CDR3: CASSVAPFSYEQYF; J: TRBJ2-7; V: TRBV9; size: -; D: -
DNA: TGTGCCAGCAGCTTGGACAGTCTCCCCTATGGCTACACCTTC; CDR3: CASSLDSLPYGYTF; J: TRBJ1-2; V: TRBV5-4; size: -; D: -
DNA: TGTGCCAGCAGCTCCCCGACTAGCGGGAGGGATGAGCAGTTCTTC; CDR3: CASSSPTSGRDEQFF; J: TRBJ2-1; V: TRBV5-4; size: -; D: TRBD2
DNA: TGTGCCAGCAGCCTCCGGGGATCTTGGGCGTCGAGGAATGAGCAGTTCTTC; CDR3: CASSLRGSWASRNEQFF; J: TRBJ2-1; V: TRBV9; size: -; D: -
DNA: TGTGCCAGCTCACCACCGGGATCGGAGCTGTTTTTT; CDR3: CASSPPGSELFF; J: TRBJ2-2; V: TRBV18; size: -; D: -
DNA: TGTGCCAGCAGCCCAAGAGGGCGGGGGCAGTACCAAGAGACCCAGTACTTC; CDR3: CASSPRGRGQYQETQYF; J: TRBJ2-5; V: TRBV7-9; size: -; D: -
DNA: TGCGCCAGCAGCTTGGGAGGGCTTGGCAATCAGCCCCAGCATTTT; CDR3: CASSLGGLGNQPQHF; J: TRBJ1-5; V: TRBV5-1; size: -; D: -
DNA: TGTGCCAGCGCCCAGGCGACACCTAGCACAGATACGCAGTATTTT; CDR3: CASAQATPSTDTQYF; J: TRBJ2-3; V: TRBV5-6; size: -; D: -
DNA: TGTGCCACCAGCAGAGATCTTTACAGGGCGTCCTACGAGCAGTACTTC; CDR3: CATSRDLYRASYEQYF; J: TRBJ2-7; V: TRBV15; size: -; D: -
DNA: TGTGCCAGCAGCCTTGGGTCCGACCGGGAGCAGTACTTC; CDR3: CASSLGSDREQYF; J: TRBJ2-7; V: TRBV11-3; size: -; D: -
DNA: TGTGCCTGGAGTAATTACGCGGATACGCAGTATTTT; CDR3: CAWSNYADTQYF; J: TRBJ2-3; V: TRBV30; size: -; D: -
DNA: TGTGCCAGCAGCCCCCGTACTGTAGCGGGGTATCCCGGGGAGCTGTTTTTT; CDR3: CASSPRTVAGYPGELFF; J: TRBJ2-2; V: TRBV7-9; size: few; D: TRBD2
DNA: TGTGCCAGCTCACCAATTATGAAGGACGGTGGTGGGGAGACCCAGTACTTC; CDR3: CASSPIMKDGGGETQYF; J: TRBJ2-5; V: TRBV18; size: -; D: -
DNA: TGTGCCAGCATCTTGCACGGGGGCTTGAACACCGGGGAGCTGTTTTTT; CDR3: CASILHGGLNTGELFF; J: TRBJ2-2; V: TRBV28; size: -; D: -